The sequence of this T cell receptor (beta chain) was determined in a study of breast tumors, draining lymph nodes, adjacent tissues. Overall study findings and caveats: That most tumor T cells come from lymph nodes remained unproven. Data fit most tumor T cells coming from lymph node, expanding in tumor.

A single record per CDR3 protein comes from TCRdb applying MiXCR to the multiplex PCR reads. Of about 63,000 distinct CDR3 sequences listed, approximately 62% are singletons. In this sample, this clonotype turned up many times. Its antigen is still unknown. The sequence was collected from a female donor with breast cancer. Some clones in this sample may be carry-over from other donors' samples. The sequenced sample consisted of breast tumor tissue.

The CDR3 is CASSESGSYEQYF. In DNA form, the CDR3 reads TGCGCCAGCAGTGAGTCGGGGTCTTACGAGCAGTACTTC. The V gene is TRBV10-2, the J gene TRBJ2-7, with D unresolved. CDR1 and CDR2 (germline): WSHSY, SAAADI. Trimming removed 0 bases from V and 4 bases from J, with 7 bases in between. The CDR3 totals 13 residues.